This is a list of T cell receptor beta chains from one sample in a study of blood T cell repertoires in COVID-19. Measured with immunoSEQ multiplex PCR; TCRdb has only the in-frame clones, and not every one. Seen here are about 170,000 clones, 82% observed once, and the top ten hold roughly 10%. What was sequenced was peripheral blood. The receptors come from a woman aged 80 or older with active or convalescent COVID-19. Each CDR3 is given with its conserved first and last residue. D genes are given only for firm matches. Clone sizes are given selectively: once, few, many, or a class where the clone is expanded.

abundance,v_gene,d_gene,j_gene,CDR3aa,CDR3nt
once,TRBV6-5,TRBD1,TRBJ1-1,CASSYEGTGAEAFF,TGTGCCAGCAGTTATGAGGGGACAGGGGCTGAAGCTTTCTTT
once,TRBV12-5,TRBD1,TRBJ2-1,CASGPGTGVGNEQFF,TGTGCTAGTGGCCCCGGGACAGGGGTAGGCAATGAGCAGTTCTTC
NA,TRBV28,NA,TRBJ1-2,CASSFLFPRQGGGYTF,TGTGCCAGCAGTTTTCTGTTCCCCCGTCAGGGTGGGGGCTACACCTTC
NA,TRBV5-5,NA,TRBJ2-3,CASRPTGPDTQYF,TGTGCCAGCAGACCGACAGGTCCGGATACGCAGTATTTT
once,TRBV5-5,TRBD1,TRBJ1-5,CASSMTGFEPQHF,TGTGCCAGCAGCATGACAGGGTTTGAGCCCCAGCATTTT
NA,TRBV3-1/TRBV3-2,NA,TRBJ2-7,CASSQAPDRSYEQYF,TGTGCCAGCAGCCAAGCCCCGGACAGATCCTACGAGCAGTACTTC
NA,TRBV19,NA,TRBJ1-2,CASSIAGGYGYTF,TGTGCCAGTAGTATAGCCGGGGGCTATGGCTACACCTTC
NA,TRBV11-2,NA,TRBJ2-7,CASSLDTGYEQYF,TGTGCCAGCAGCTTAGATACAGGGTACGAGCAGTACTTC
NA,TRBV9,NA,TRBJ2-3,CASSVGGTGTDTQYF,TGTGCCAGCAGCGTTGGAGGGACTGGAACAGATACGCAGTATTTT
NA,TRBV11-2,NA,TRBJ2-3,CASSSRQIDTQYF,TGTGCCAGCAGCTCCCGACAGATAGATACGCAGTATTTT
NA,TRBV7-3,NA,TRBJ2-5,CASSTQGMETQYF,TGTGCCAGCAGCACACAGGGTATGGAGACCCAGTACTTC
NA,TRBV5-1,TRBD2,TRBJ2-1,CASSPGLAGFNEQFF,TGCGCCAGCAGTCCTGGACTAGCGGGATTCAATGAGCAGTTCTTC
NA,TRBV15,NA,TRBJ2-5,CATSRDPDYQETQYF,TGTGCCACCAGCAGAGATCCCGACTACCAAGAGACCCAGTACTTC
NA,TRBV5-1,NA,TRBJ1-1,CASSRGGSSREAFF,TGCGCCAGCAGCCGCGGGGGAAGCTCACGCGAAGCTTTCTTT
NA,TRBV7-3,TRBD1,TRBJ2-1,CASSQPGQVDEQFF,TGTGCCAGCAGCCAACCGGGACAGGTCGATGAGCAGTTCTTC
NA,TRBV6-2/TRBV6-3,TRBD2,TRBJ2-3,CASSYPIGLAGTDTQYF,TGTGCCAGCAGTTACCCCATCGGACTAGCGGGCACAGATACGCAGTATTTT
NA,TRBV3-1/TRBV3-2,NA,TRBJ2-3,CASSQLASTDTQYF,TGTGCCAGCAGCCAGCTAGCGAGCACAGATACGCAGTATTTT
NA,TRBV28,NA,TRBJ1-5,CASSTGLRQPQHF,TGTGCCAGCAGTACAGGGTTGAGGCAGCCCCAGCATTTT
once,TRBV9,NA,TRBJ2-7,CASSPRSTASSYEQYF,TGTGCCAGCAGCCCCCGGAGTACGGCGAGCTCCTACGAGCAGTACTTC
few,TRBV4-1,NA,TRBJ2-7,CASSLFRDATYEQYF,TGCGCCAGCAGCCTTTTCCGGGATGCTACCTACGAGCAGTACTTC
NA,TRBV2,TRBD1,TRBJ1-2,CASSGGQLRGRTF,TGTGCCAGCAGTGGGGGACAGCTCCGGGGTCGCACCTTC
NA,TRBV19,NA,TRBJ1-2,CASSITGVGGYTF,TGTGCCAGTAGTATTACCGGGGTTGGAGGCTACACCTTC
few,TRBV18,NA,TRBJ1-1,CASSPGGNTEAFF,TGTGCCAGCTCACCCGGGGGGAACACTGAAGCTTTCTTT
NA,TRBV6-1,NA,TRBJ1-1,CASSESYTEAFF,TGTGCCAGCAGTGAAAGCTATACTGAAGCTTTCTTT
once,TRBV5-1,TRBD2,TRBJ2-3,CASRLGVLAASTDTQYF,TGCGCCAGCCGTTTGGGGGTCCTAGCGGCTAGCACAGATACGCAGTATTTT
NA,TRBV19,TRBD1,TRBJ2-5,CASRPSGTGVAETQYF,TGTGCCAGTAGACCCTCAGGGACAGGGGTCGCAGAGACCCAGTACTTC
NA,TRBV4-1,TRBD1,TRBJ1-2,CASSQGTGVDYGYTF,TGCGCCAGCAGCCAAGGGACAGGGGTGGACTATGGCTACACCTTC
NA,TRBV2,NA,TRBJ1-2,CASSDSGYGYTF,TGTGCCAGCAGTGACAGCGGTTATGGCTACACCTTC
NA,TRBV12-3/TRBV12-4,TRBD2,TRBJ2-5,CASRESGRETQYF,TGTGCCAGTCGAGAAAGCGGGAGAGAGACCCAGTACTTC
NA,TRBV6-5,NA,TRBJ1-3,CASSYSSTGNTIYF,TGTGCCAGCAGTTACTCTAGCACTGGAAACACCATATATTTT
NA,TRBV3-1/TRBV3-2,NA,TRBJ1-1,CASSQDGGRTYVAFF,TGTGCCAGCAGCCAAGATGGGGGCAGAACATATGTAGCTTTCTTT
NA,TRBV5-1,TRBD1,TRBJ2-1,CASSLLGGQLNEQFF,TGCGCCAGCAGCTTGTTAGGGGGACAGCTCAATGAGCAGTTCTTC
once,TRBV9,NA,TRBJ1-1,CASSTALNTEAFF,TGTGCCAGCAGTACTGCTCTGAACACTGAAGCTTTCTTT
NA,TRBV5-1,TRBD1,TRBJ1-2,CASSLEGDRGRTGYGYTF,TGCGCCAGCAGCTTGGAAGGAGACAGGGGGCGAACGGGCTATGGCTACACCTTC
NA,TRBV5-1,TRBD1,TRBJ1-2,CASSPRTGRNYGYTF,TGCGCCAGCAGCCCACGGACAGGGCGGAACTATGGCTACACCTTC